This T cell receptor (beta chain) was recovered during a study of OX40 agonist ivuxolimab in advanced cancers. Sequencing was performed with immunoSEQ multiplex PCR; in TCRdb, only in-frame clones are kept and a portion is missing. The table has over 70,000 clones, 86% seen once. Germline assignment: CDR1 MNHNY and CDR2 SVGAGI (reference sequence). The CDR3 is 11 amino acids. V dropped 8 bases and J dropped 3; count of bases not matched to a gene: 0. The chain recombines TRBV6-6 with TRBJ2-7; 8 bases line up with TRBD1. Specimen: CD4+ or CD8+ T cells sorted from blood, collected in a trial of the OX40 agonist ivuxolimab. The TCR was taken from an adult with an advanced solid tumor such as melanoma, head and neck, liver or kidney cancer. The DNA of the CDR3 is TGTGCCAGCGGACAGGGCTACGAGCAGTACTTC. This sequence encodes CASGQGYEQYF.